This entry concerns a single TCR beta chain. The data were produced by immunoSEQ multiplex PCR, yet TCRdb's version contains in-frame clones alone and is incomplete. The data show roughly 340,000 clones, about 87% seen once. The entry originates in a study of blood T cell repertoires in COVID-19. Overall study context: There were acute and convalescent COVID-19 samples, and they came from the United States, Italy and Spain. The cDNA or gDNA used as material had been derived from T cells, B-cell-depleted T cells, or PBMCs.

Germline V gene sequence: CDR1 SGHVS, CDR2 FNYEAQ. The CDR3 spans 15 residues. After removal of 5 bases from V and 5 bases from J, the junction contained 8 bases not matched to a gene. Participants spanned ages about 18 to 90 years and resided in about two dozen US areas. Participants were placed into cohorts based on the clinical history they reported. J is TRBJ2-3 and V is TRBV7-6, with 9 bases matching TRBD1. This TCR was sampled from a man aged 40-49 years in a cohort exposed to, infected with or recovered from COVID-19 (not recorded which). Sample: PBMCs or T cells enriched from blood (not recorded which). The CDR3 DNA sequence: TGTGCCAGCAGCCGTACAGGGACAGGGAAAGATACGCAGTATTTT. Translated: CASSRTGTGKDTQYF.